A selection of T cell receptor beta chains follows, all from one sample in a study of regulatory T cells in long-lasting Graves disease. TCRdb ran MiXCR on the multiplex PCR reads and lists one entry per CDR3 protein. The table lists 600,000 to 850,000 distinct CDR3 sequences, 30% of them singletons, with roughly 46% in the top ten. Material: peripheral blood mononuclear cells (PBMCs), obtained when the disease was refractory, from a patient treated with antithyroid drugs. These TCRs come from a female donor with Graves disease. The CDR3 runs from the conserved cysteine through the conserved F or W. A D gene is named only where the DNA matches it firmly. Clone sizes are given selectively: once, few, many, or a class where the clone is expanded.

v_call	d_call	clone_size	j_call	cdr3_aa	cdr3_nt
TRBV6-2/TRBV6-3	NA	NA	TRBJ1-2	CASSGGDNYGYTF	TGTGCCAGCAGTGGAGGGGATAACTATGGCTACACCTTC
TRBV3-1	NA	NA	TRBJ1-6	CASSQAQASPLHF	TGTGCCAGCAGCCAAGCCCAGGCCTCACCCCTCCACTTT
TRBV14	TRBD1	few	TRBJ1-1	CASSSDRGGDTEAFF	TGTGCCAGCAGCTCGGACAGGGGAGGTGACACTGAAGCTTTCTTT
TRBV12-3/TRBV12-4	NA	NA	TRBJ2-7	CASTLGGTGSYEQYF	TGTGCCAGCACCTTAGGAGGAACCGGCTCCTACGAGCAGTACTTC
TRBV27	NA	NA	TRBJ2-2	CASSFRTGELFF	TGTGCCAGCAGTTTTAGGACCGGGGAGCTGTTTTTT
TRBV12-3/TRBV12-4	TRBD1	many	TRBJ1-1	CASSLSGTGLNTEAFF	TGTGCCAGCAGTTTATCCGGGACAGGGTTGAACACTGAAGCTTTCTTT
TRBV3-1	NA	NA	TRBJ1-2	CASSQDEGYYGYTF	TGTGCCAGCAGCCAAGATGAGGGCTACTATGGCTACACCTTC
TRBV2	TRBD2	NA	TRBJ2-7	CASSPPGLAGEQYF	TGTGCCAGCAGCCCCCCGGGACTAGCGGGAGAGCAGTACTTC
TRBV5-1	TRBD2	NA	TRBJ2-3	CASSPRTSGSYTDTQYF	TGCGCCAGCAGCCCGCGGACTAGCGGGAGTTATACAGATACGCAGTATTTT
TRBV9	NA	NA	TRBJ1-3	CASSVWGAIENTIYF	TGTGCCAGCAGCGTTTGGGGGGCTATCGAAAACACCATATATTTT
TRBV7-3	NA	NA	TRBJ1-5	CASSDSADRDTNQPQHF	TGTGCCAGCAGCGACAGCGCCGACCGGGACACAAATCAGCCCCAGCATTTT
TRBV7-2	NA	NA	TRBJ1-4	CASSQGRGAGEKLFF	TGTGCCAGCAGTCAGGGACGGGGGGCTGGAGAAAAACTGTTTTTT
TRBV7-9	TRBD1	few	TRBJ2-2	CASSKGGASTGELFF	TGTGCCAGCAGCAAAGGGGGCGCGAGCACCGGGGAGCTGTTTTTT
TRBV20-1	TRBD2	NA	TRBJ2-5	CSAKLAGQETQYF	TGCAGTGCAAAACTAGCGGGGCAAGAGACCCAGTACTTC
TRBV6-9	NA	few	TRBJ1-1	CASSSHQRNTEAFF	TGTGCCAGCAGTTCCCACCAGAGGAACACTGAAGCTTTCTTT
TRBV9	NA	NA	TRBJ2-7	CASSASEGGRGRSYEQYF	TGTGCCAGCAGCGCCTCGGAGGGGGGGCGCGGGAGAAGTTACGAGCAGTACTTC
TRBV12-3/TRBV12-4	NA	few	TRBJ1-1	CASKVYMNTEAFF	TGTGCCAGCAAAGTTTACATGAACACTGAAGCTTTCTTT
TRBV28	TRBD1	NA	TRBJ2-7	CASSFGTGGVQYF	TGTGCCAGCAGTTTCGGGACAGGGGGCGTGCAGTACTTC
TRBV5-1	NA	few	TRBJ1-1	CASSLGSGRGTEAFF	TGCGCCAGCAGCTTGGGGTCGGGGAGGGGCACTGAAGCTTTCTTT
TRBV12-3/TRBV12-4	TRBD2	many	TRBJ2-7	CASSFSGRARDEQYF	TGTGCCAGCAGTTTTTCCGGGAGGGCCAGGGACGAGCAGTACTTC
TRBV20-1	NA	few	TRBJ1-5	CSASGQGRGNQPQHF	TGCAGTGCTAGCGGGCAGGGGAGGGGCAATCAGCCCCAGCATTTT
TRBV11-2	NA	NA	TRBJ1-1	CASSSNPSMGRTEAFF	TGTGCCAGCAGCTCAAATCCCTCGATGGGGCGCACTGAAGCTTTCTTT
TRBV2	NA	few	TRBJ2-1	CASRQGRDNEQFF	TGTGCCAGCAGACAGGGTAGGGACAATGAGCAGTTCTTC
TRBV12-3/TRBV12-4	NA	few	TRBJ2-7	CASTSDLRAHEQYF	TGTGCCAGCACCTCGGACCTTCGGGCCCACGAGCAGTACTTC
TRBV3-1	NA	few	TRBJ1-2	CASSQAGRNYGYTF	TGTGCCAGCAGCCAGGCGGGCAGGAACTATGGCTACACCTTC
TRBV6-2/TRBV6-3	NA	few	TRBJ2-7	CASSYQRLTRISHEQYF	TGTGCCAGCAGTTACCAACGGTTGACCCGCATCTCCCACGAGCAGTACTTC
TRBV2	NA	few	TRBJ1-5	CASGMTPYQPQHF	TGTGCCAGTGGAATGACACCATATCAGCCCCAGCATTTT
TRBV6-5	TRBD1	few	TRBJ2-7	CASTHSGTGISYEQYF	TGTGCCAGCACTCACTCCGGGACAGGGATCTCCTACGAGCAGTACTTC
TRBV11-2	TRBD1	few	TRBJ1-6	CASSLTGDPNSPLHF	TGTGCCAGCAGCCTGACAGGGGACCCTAATTCACCCCTCCACTTT
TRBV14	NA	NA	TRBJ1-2	CASSHSGGNYGYTF	TGTGCCAGCAGCCATTCGGGGGGGAACTATGGCTACACCTTC
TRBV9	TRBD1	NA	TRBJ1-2	CASSPRGTGLNYTF	TGTGCCAGCAGCCCCAGGGGGACAGGGTTGAACTACACCTTC
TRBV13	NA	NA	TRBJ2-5	CASSLGLRGSQETQYF	TGTGCCAGCAGCTTAGGCCTCCGGGGCAGCCAAGAGACCCAGTACTTC
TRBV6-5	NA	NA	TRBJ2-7	CASSYGGTDYEQYF	TGTGCCAGCAGTTACGGGGGGACAGACTACGAGCAGTACTTC
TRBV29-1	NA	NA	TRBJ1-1	CSVKKAGKNTEAFF	TGCAGCGTCAAAAAGGCCGGTAAGAACACTGAAGCTTTCTTT
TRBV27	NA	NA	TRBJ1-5	CASSLVVPGGNQPQHF	TGTGCCAGCAGTTTGGTAGTCCCCGGGGGCAATCAGCCCCAGCATTTT
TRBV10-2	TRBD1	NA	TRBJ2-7	CASGVGTGAYEQYF	TGCGCCAGCGGTGTTGGGACAGGGGCCTACGAGCAGTACTTC
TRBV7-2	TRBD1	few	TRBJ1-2	CASSPGRGQGYTF	TGTGCCAGCAGCCCAGGGAGGGGGCAGGGCTACACCTTC
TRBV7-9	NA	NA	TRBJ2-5	CASSLDVQGMETQYF	TGTGCCAGCAGCTTAGACGTACAGGGAATGGAGACCCAGTACTTC
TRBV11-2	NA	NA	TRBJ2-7	CASSLDGSSSYEQYF	TGTGCCAGCAGCCTAGACGGTTCGAGCTCCTACGAGCAGTACTTC
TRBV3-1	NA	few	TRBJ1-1	CASSLRGLAEAFF	TGTGCCAGCAGCCTCAGGGGCCTAGCTGAAGCTTTCTTT
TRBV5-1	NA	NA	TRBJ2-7	CASSLVVGTYEQYF	TGCGCCAGCAGCTTGGTGGTCGGAACCTACGAGCAGTACTTC
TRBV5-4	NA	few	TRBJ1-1	CASNHPGMNTEAFF	TGTGCCAGCAACCATCCAGGAATGAACACTGAAGCTTTCTTT